Listed below are T cell receptor beta chains from one sample, sequenced in a study of T-cell memory formation after mild COVID-19. TCRdb ran MiXCR on the 5' RACE reads and lists one entry per CDR3 protein. The sample gives 400,000 or so distinct CDR3 sequences, 20% of which show up once; roughly 8% is in the top ten. The sample consisted of PBMCs or a T cell subset sorted from them (not recorded which). Source of these receptors: an adult woman who had mild COVID-19 (a few samples of this study predate the infection). Cell type and time point are not known. Each CDR3 is given with its conserved first and last residue. Each record gives: clone size, D gene, J gene, V gene, CDR3 protein, CDR3 DNA. The D gene is left open where the match is weak. Expanded clones are given a class, and other clones once, few, many or no size at all.

>.|.|TRBJ2-7|TRBV3-1
CASSQVRRRQYF
TGTGCCAGCAGCCAAGTCAGGCGGAGGCAGTACTTC
>few|.|TRBJ2-1|TRBV20-1
CSARDREGSSYNEQFF
TGCAGTGCTAGAGACAGGGAAGGGTCTTCCTACAATGAGCAGTTCTTC
>few|TRBD2|TRBJ2-3|TRBV9
CASSPRARLAGGGGTDTQYF
TGTGCCAGCAGCCCCCGCGCTCGTCTAGCGGGGGGGGGTGGAACAGATACGCAGTATTTT
>.|TRBD1|TRBJ1-2|TRBV27
CASSLISGQGYGYTF
TGTGCCAGCAGTTTAATTTCGGGACAGGGATATGGCTACACCTTC
>few|TRBD1|TRBJ1-2|TRBV4-2
CASSQASGQGDGYTF
TGTGCCAGCAGCCAAGCCTCCGGACAGGGAGATGGCTACACCTTC
>few|TRBD2|TRBJ2-7|TRBV7-8
CASSDSGRAYEQYF
TGTGCCAGCAGCGATAGCGGGAGGGCCTACGAGCAGTACTTC
>.|.|TRBJ1-1|TRBV5-1
CASSSGLERVNTEAFF
TGCGCCAGCAGCTCCGGACTGGAACGAGTGAACACTGAAGCTTTCTTT
>.|TRBD1|TRBJ1-5|TRBV4-2
CASSPLGTVGNQPQHF
TGTGCCAGCAGCCCCCTGGGGACAGTCGGCAATCAGCCCCAGCATTTT
>few|TRBD1|TRBJ2-2|TRBV4-1
CASSHLGQENTGELFF
TGCGCCAGCAGCCACCTGGGACAGGAGAACACCGGGGAGCTGTTTTTT
>few|TRBD2|TRBJ2-7|TRBV7-9
CASSTLTSGSSYEQYF
TGTGCCAGCAGCACCCTGACTAGCGGGAGCTCCTACGAGCAGTACTTC
>many|.|TRBJ2-2|TRBV7-3
CASSLRNTGELFF
TGTGCCAGCAGCTTAAGAAACACCGGGGAGCTGTTTTTT
>few|TRBD2|TRBJ2-1|TRBV11-2
CASSAGVLYNEQFF
TGTGCCAGCAGCGCGGGAGTCCTCTACAATGAGCAGTTCTTC
>.|TRBD2|TRBJ2-3|TRBV6-2/TRBV6-3
CASLRSRTSEDTQYF
TGTGCCAGCCTCCGGAGCCGGACTAGCGAAGATACGCAGTATTTT
>few|TRBD1|TRBJ2-7|TRBV4-1
CASSQGDSSYEQYF
TGCGCCAGCAGCCAAGGGGACAGCTCCTACGAGCAGTACTTC
>.|TRBD1|TRBJ1-2|TRBV27
CASSLRQGKYGYTF
TGTGCCAGCAGTTTACGACAGGGAAAATATGGCTACACCTTC
>.|.|TRBJ1-6|TRBV7-6
CASSPGDSPLHF
TGTGCCAGCAGCCCGGGGGATTCACCCCTCCACTTT
>many|.|TRBJ1-5|TRBV5-1
CASSLSVDQPQHF
TGCGCCAGCAGCTTAAGCGTAGATCAGCCCCAGCATTTT
>many|TRBD1|TRBJ1-5|TRBV12-3/TRBV12-4
CASSDAGQGRNQPQHF
TGTGCCAGCAGTGATGCCGGACAGGGAAGGAATCAGCCCCAGCATTTT
>few|TRBD2|TRBJ2-2|TRBV6-5
CASSASGNTGELFF
TGTGCCAGCAGTGCTAGCGGAAACACCGGGGAGCTGTTTTTT
>.|.|TRBJ1-2|TRBV12-3/TRBV12-4
CDSSLESLYGYTF
TGTGACAGCAGTTTAGAGTCCCTCTATGGCTACACCTTC
>.|TRBD2|TRBJ2-1|TRBV7-3
CASSSFSGMGEQFF
TGTGCCAGCAGCTCCTTTAGCGGGATGGGGGAGCAGTTCTTC
>.|.|TRBJ2-2|TRBV10-3
CAITPGPGELFF
TGTGCCATCACCCCCGGGCCCGGGGAGCTGTTTTTT
>.|.|TRBJ2-1|TRBV4-2
CASSLRLTDNEQFF
TGTGCCAGCAGCCTCAGACTAACGGACAATGAGCAGTTCTTC
>.|.|TRBJ2-3|TRBV7-8
CASSLPPADTQYF
TGTGCCAGCAGCTTACCTCCGGCAGATACGCAGTATTTT
>.|.|TRBJ2-1|TRBV7-2
CASSLAFRGSDYNEQFF
TGTGCCAGCAGCTTAGCTTTTCGGGGAAGCGACTACAATGAGCAGTTCTTC
>few|TRBD2|TRBJ2-1|TRBV20-1
CSARSSGGASYNEQFF
TGCAGTGCTAGGTCCAGCGGGGGGGCCTCCTACAATGAGCAGTTCTTC
>.|TRBD2|TRBJ2-1|TRBV2
CASSVSSGRGSEQFF
TGTGCCAGCAGTGTATCTAGCGGGAGAGGCAGTGAGCAGTTCTTC
>few|.|TRBJ2-7|TRBV7-6
CASSPGGTREQYF
TGTGCCAGCAGCCCCGGAGGGACGCGCGAGCAGTACTTC
>.|TRBD2|TRBJ2-5|TRBV29-1
CSVIPGGTPAQYF
TGCAGCGTTATCCCGGGGGGGACCCCAGCCCAGTACTTC
>.|.|TRBJ1-6|TRBV12-3/TRBV12-4
CASSFRRGRSPLHF
TGTGCCAGCAGTTTTCGTAGGGGGAGGTCACCCCTCCACTTT
>few|.|TRBJ2-5|TRBV6-5
CASSYSIGQETQYF
TGTGCCAGCAGTTACTCGATAGGGCAAGAGACCCAGTACTTC
>.|.|TRBJ2-3|TRBV7-8
CASSSPRGTDTQYF
TGTGCCAGCAGCTCTCCTCGGGGGACAGATACGCAGTATTTT
>.|.|TRBJ1-1|TRBV18
CASSPLSGAEAFF
TGTGCCAGCTCACCCCTGTCTGGCGCTGAAGCTTTCTTT
>.|.|TRBJ2-4|TRBV12-3/TRBV12-4
CASSFEVLAKNIQYF
TGTGCCAGCAGTTTTGAAGTTCTAGCCAAAAACATTCAGTACTTC
>few|.|TRBJ1-2|TRBV24-1
CATSTNYGYTF
TGTGCCACCAGCACCAACTATGGCTACACCTTC
>few|.|TRBJ1-2|TRBV4-3
CASSLNTLDSPYGYTF
TGCGCCAGCAGCCTCAATACCCTGGACAGCCCCTATGGCTACACCTTC